The 31 T cell receptor beta chains presented below share a single source sample, sequenced in a study of cytomegalovirus exposure and HLA in healthy donors. PCR primers comprised 60 Vbeta and 13 Jbeta primers. Sequenced by immunoSEQ multiplex PCR; TCRdb stores in-frame clones only, minus some. Of around 130,000 clones listed, 70% to 75% are singletons. Input material: PBMCs. The receptors here all came from a woman in her forties in good health and CMV-seropositive.

The rearrangement uses TRBV9 and TRBJ1-2; 8 bases are shared with TRBD1. Germline CDR1 is SGDLS and CDR2 is YYNGEE. The V segment lost 4 bases and the J segment 2 bases; nucleotides outside the gene matches: 4. The CDR3 covers 14 residues. The CDR3 loop is CASSPWTGNYGYTF. The CDR3 nucleotides read TGTGCCAGCAGCCCCTGGACAGGGAACTATGGCTACACCTTC.

In nucleotides, the CDR3 is TGTGCCAGCAGACCAGGACAGGGTGCACAGCCCCAGCATTTT. Its translation is CASRPGQGAQPQHF. This chain joins TRBV6-5 and TRBJ1-5; 8 bases are a match to TRBD1. Germline V lookup: CDR1 MNHEY, CDR2 SVGAGI. The CDR3 spans 14 residues. J lost 7 bases, V lost 6 bases, and 8 bases had no gene match.

Only one count was recorded for this clone. The chain combines TRBV2 with TRBJ2-1, with 7 nucleotides matching TRBD2. V shed 6 bases and J 0 bases; nucleotides not matched to a gene: 2. Germline-derived CDR1 and CDR2 are SNHLY and FYNNEI. This CDR3 comprises 14 residues. CDR3 DNA sequence: TGTGCCAGCAGGGGCGGGAGCTCCTACAATGAGCAGTTCTTC. It translates to CASRGGSSYNEQFF.

This clone has only a few counts. CDR3 sequence reads: CASSSHRGSGELFF. As DNA, the CDR3 is TGTGCCAGCAGCTCCCATAGGGGGTCCGGGGAGCTGTTTTTT. The V call is TRBV7-9, the J call TRBJ2-2; tentative D call: TRBD1 (6 bases). The V end lost 4 bases, the J end lost 6 bases, and 12 bases lay between the germline ends. Germline V CDR1 and CDR2: SEHNR, FQNEAQ (reference sequence). The CDR3 has 14 residues.

This clone showed up just once. One junction end disagrees with the germline gene, perhaps due to a read error. The rearrangement links TRBV7-2 to TRBJ2-4, with D possibly matching TRBD1 (5 bases). The germline gives CDR1 SGHTA, CDR2 FQGNSA. The CDR3 length is 16 residues. The CDR3 sequence is CASSLAAGASKNIQYF. The CDR3 bases are TGTGCCAGCAGCTTAGCAGCTGGGGCCTCCAAGAACATTCAGTACTTC. The complete variable domain, with remaining parts taken from reference TRBV7-2 and TRBJ2-4, reads GAGVSQSPSNKVTEKGKDVELRCDPISGHTALYWYRQSLGQGLEFLIYFQGNSAPDKSGLPSDRFSAERTGGSVSTLTIQRTQQEDSAVYLCASSLAAGASKNIQYFGAGTRLSVL.

V gene TRBV7-2 combines with J gene TRBJ1-2; D may be TRBD1 (6 bases). The germline V gene has CDR1 SGHTA and CDR2 FQGNSA. This CDR3 region has 13 residues. V was trimmed by 7 bases and J by 4 bases, leaving 13 bases between them. The CDR3 DNA sequence: TGTGCCAGCACCCCGAGGGGGGGCTATGGCTACACCTTC. Translation: CASTPRGGYGYTF.

The chain employs TRBV5-1 and TRBJ1-4; weak D call: TRBD1 (5 bases). Germline-derived CDR1 and CDR2 are SGHRS and YFSETQ. The ends were cut back, 4 bases at V and 10 bases at J, with 20 bases in the middle. The CDR3 has 15 residues. In DNA form, the CDR3 reads TGCGCCAGCAGCGTGGGGGATGAGGCGCGGGGAAAACTGTTTTTT. As protein: CASSVGDEARGKLFF.

The rearrangement uses TRBV6-1 and TRBJ1-1; D ambiguous. V lost 4 bases and J 0 bases, leaving 6 bases between the germline ends. Germline CDR1 reads MNHNS; CDR2 reads SASEGT. The CDR3 totals 13 residues. For the CDR3, the DNA is TGTGCCAGCAGTGGGCGGCTGAACACTGAAGCTTTCTTT. Translation: CASSGRLNTEAFF.

This clone was seen just once. V is TRBV13 and J is TRBJ2-5; tentatively, D is TRBD1 (5 bases). From germline, CDR1 is PRHDT and CDR2 FYEKMQ (reference sequence). The CDR3 sequence is 14 residues long. Between the trimmed V and J ends, which lost 5 bases and 1 base, there was a span of 11 bases. CDR3 sequence (DNA): TGTGCCAGCAGCCCCCTCAGGGCCCAAGAGACCCAGTACTTC. Its protein product is CASSPLRAQETQYF.

This chain uses TRBV2 with TRBJ1-2, with TRBD1 matching 8 bases. Germline CDR1 reads SNHLY; CDR2 reads FYNNEI. CDR3 length: 13 residues. The V gene end was trimmed by 6 bases and the J gene end by 3 bases; junction bases not matched to a gene: 3. This chain's CDR3 is CASSPDRDYGYTF. Here the CDR3 DNA reads TGTGCCAGCAGCCCGGACAGGGACTATGGCTACACCTTC.

The gene calls are TRBV4-3 and TRBJ2-6; the match to TRBD1 covers 8 bases. Per germline, CDR1 LGHNA and CDR2 YSLEER. With V trimmed by 0 bases and J by 4 bases, 5 bases remained unmatched. The CDR3 has 17 amino acids. The CDR3 nucleotides are TGCGCCAGCAGCCAAGATTCAGGGGGCGGGGGGGCCAACGTCCTGACTTTC. Protein: CASSQDSGGGGANVLTF.

This clone was counted between two and nine times. The rearrangement uses TRBV7-8 and TRBJ2-3, with 8 bases fitting TRBD2. Unmatched junction bases numbered 4, after V lost 5 bases and J lost 6 bases. CDR1 SGHVS and CDR2 FQNEAQ come from the germline V gene. The CDR3 contains 13 residues. CDR3 residues: CASSPRLADTQYF. Here the CDR3 DNA reads TGTGCCAGCAGCCCCCGACTAGCGGATACGCAGTATTTT.

The chain links TRBV5-5 to TRBJ1-2; D is ambiguous. Germline assignment: CDR1 SGHKS and CDR2 YYEKEE (reference sequence). The CDR3 consists of 14 residues. V dropped 4 bases and J dropped 4 bases, with 14 bases sitting between them. CDR3: CASSRFLRGYGYTF. DNA of the CDR3: TGTGCCAGCAGCCGATTCCTGCGAGGCTATGGCTACACCTTC.

The CDR3 DNA is TGTGCCTGGTCGACAGGGGGCACAGAGACCCAGTACTTC. Translated: CAWSTGGTETQYF. This sequence joins TRBV30 and TRBJ2-5, with 10 positions matching TRBD1. J gave up 4 bases and V 5 bases, and 4 bases lay outside the gene matches. CDR3 length: 13 amino acids. Germline V gene lookup returns CDR1 GTSNPN and CDR2 SVGIG (reference sequence).

The rearrangement links TRBV18 to TRBJ2-7; a weak D match, TRBD2 (7 bases). The V end lost 6 bases, the J end lost 4 bases, and 13 bases lay between the germline ends. The CDR3 loop spans 13 amino acids. Germline V CDR1 and CDR2: KGHSH, LQKENI. DNA of the CDR3: TGTGCCAGCTCCAGAGGGGGGGTGTACGAGCAGTACTTC. As protein: CASSRGGVYEQYF.

The genes are TRBV10-3 and TRBJ1-1, with D possibly matching TRBD1 (5 bases). Per the germline V gene, CDR1 is ENHRY and CDR2 is SYGVKD. The CDR3 covers 15 residues. The V and J ends lost 6 bases and 1 base respectively, with 15 bases between them. CDR3 region: CAISPRQRGNTEAFF. CDR3 DNA: TGTGCCATCAGCCCCAGACAGCGCGGGAACACTGAAGCTTTCTTT.

This sequence joins TRBV5-6 and TRBJ1-1; 11 bases agree with TRBD1. V lost 0 bases and J lost 10; bases outside the gene matches: 14. The CDR3 spans 17 residues. Germline CDR1 is SGHDT and CDR2 is YYEEEE. CDR3: CASSLGGQGDRSGTAFF. The CDR3 DNA follows: TGTGCCAGCAGCTTGGGGGGACAGGGGGATAGATCGGGTACAGCTTTCTTT. The variable domain in full, with the rest retrieved from reference TRBV5-6 and TRBJ1-1, is DAGVTQSPTHLIKTRGQQVTLRCSPKSGHDTVSWYQQALGQGPQFIFQYYEEEERQRGNFPDRFSGHQFPNYSSELNVNALLLGDSALYLCASSLGGQGDRSGTAFFGQGTRLTVV.

The V gene is TRBV5-1, the J gene TRBJ2-4; 7 bases are a match to TRBD2. Germline-derived CDR1 and CDR2 are SGHRS and YFSETQ. The V and J ends lost 0 bases and 3 bases, in that order; junction bases with no gene match: 6. CDR3 length: 16 residues. The CDR3 DNA follows: TGCGCCAGCAGCTTGGTAGCGGGCTGGGGCAAAAACATTCAGTACTTC. Its translation is CASSLVAGWGKNIQYF.

V and J are TRBV30 and TRBJ1-1; TRBD1 might be the D (6 bases). Germline-derived CDR1 and CDR2 are GTSNPN and SVGIG (reference sequence). The CDR3 is 15 amino acids. The germline V and J ends were trimmed by 3 bases and 7 bases, with 21 bases remaining between them. The CDR3 spells CAWSLPGGARCEAFF. The DNA for the CDR3 is TGTGCCTGGAGCCTCCCGGGGGGGGCTAGGTGTGAAGCTTTCTTT.

The chain has TRBV2 and TRBJ1-2, with 7 bases that match TRBD1. Per germline, CDR1 SNHLY and CDR2 FYNNEI. The V segment lost 6 bases and the J segment 0 bases; nucleotides outside the gene matches: 4. The CDR3 extends over 14 amino acids. The CDR3 here is CASSSRGANYGYTF. In DNA form, the CDR3 reads TGTGCCAGCAGCAGCAGGGGGGCTAACTATGGCTACACCTTC. The whole variable domain, filled in from reference TRBV2 and TRBJ1-2, reads EPEVTQTPSHQVTQMGQEVILRCVPISNHLYFYWYRQILGQKVEFLVSFYNNEISEKSEIFDDQFSVERPDGSNFTLKIRSTKLEDSAMYFCASSSRGANYGYTFGSGTRLTVV.

A single count supports this clone. The chain employs TRBV7-2 and TRBJ2-7; tentative D call: TRBD2 (6 bases). This CDR3 comprises 15 residues. V lost 3 bases, J lost 4 bases, and 16 bases lay in between. The germline CDR1 and CDR2 sequences are SGHTA and FQGNSA. The CDR3 sequence is CASSLGTLSMYEQYF. CDR3 nucleotide sequence: TGTGCCAGCAGCTTGGGGACTCTATCCATGTACGAGCAGTACTTC.

This clone was detected only a few times. This chain connects TRBV19 to TRBJ1-1, with TRBD1 identical over 9 bases. The V gene end was trimmed by 7 bases and the J gene end by 1 base; junction bases not matched to a gene: 10. The CDR3 sequence is 16 residues long. Germline CDR1 LNHDA, CDR2 SQIVND (reference sequence). The CDR3 loop reads CASTPPGTGRNTEAFF. The CDR3 DNA is TGTGCCAGTACCCCACCGGGGACAGGGAGGAACACTGAAGCTTTCTTT.

Of note for this clone: Other DNA sequences in the sample encode the same CDR3. The gene calls are TRBV19 and TRBJ1-5, with no clear D. The CDR3 totals 14 residues. With 3 bases removed from V and 2 bases from J, the gap between germline ends came to 8 bases. Per the germline V gene, CDR1 is LNHDA and CDR2 is SQIVND (reference sequence). CDR3 coding DNA: TGTGCCAGTAGTATTGCGGGAGGCAATCAGCCCCAGCATTTT. Its translation is CASSIAGGNQPQHF.

The chain combines TRBV10-3 with TRBJ1-4; 10 bases are a match to TRBD1. V trimming: 6 bases; J trimming: 4 bases; junction bases outside the gene matches: 8. CDR3 length: 16 residues. Germline-derived CDR1 and CDR2 are ENHRY and SYGVKD. DNA for the CDR3: TGTGCCATCAGACCGACAGGGGGCCACAATAATGAAAAACTGTTTTTT. This sequence encodes CAIRPTGGHNNEKLFF.

The rearrangement uses TRBV5-4 and TRBJ2-7; 8 positions match TRBD2. This CDR3 spans 13 amino acids. V shed 4 bases and J 6 bases; nucleotides not matched to a gene: 6. Germline CDR1 SGHNT, CDR2 YYREEE (reference sequence). The CDR3 DNA reads TGTGCCAGCAGCCGGGGGGGGTTGCTCGAGCAGTACTTC. This codes for CASSRGGLLEQYF.

The chain employs TRBV5-6 and TRBJ1-1, with a weak D call TRBD1 (5 bases). This CDR3 comprises 16 residues. CDR1 is SGHDT and CDR2 is YYEEEE in the germline V gene. Trimming stripped 3 bases from V and 2 bases from J, with 17 bases between. The CDR3 loop is CASSSPGVRDNTEAFF. The CDR3 DNA reads as TGTGCCAGCAGCTCGCCAGGAGTGCGGGACAACACTGAAGCTTTCTTT.

The V gene is TRBV27, the J gene TRBJ2-7; 7 bases align to TRBD2. CDR1 is MNHEY, CDR2 SMNVEV, per germline (reference sequence). Germline trimming cut 8 bases from V and 9 bases from J; bases unmatched to any gene: 22. The length of the CDR3 is 16 residues. The CDR3 reads CASRELSGTVRGSQYF. The DNA for the CDR3 is TGTGCCAGCCGAGAGCTAAGCGGGACCGTTCGGGGGTCGCAGTACTTC.

This chain links TRBV4-2 with TRBJ1-2; a possible D gene is TRBD1 (5 bases). V lost 1 base to trimming and J lost 6 bases, with 12 bases between them. The CDR3 consists of 14 residues. Looked up from germline, CDR1 is LGHNA and CDR2 is YNFKEQ. The CDR3 loop is CASSQGSGVDGYTF. The CDR3 region has the DNA TGTGCCAGCAGCCAAGGGTCGGGGGTGGATGGCTACACCTTC.

This rearrangement joins TRBV19 to TRBJ2-7, with D tentatively TRBD1 (6 bases). Germline V gene lookup returns CDR1 LNHDA and CDR2 SQIVND (reference sequence). Trimming took off 3 bases at V and 0 bases at J, with 12 bases between the two ends. The CDR3 runs 15 residues. CDR3 sequence reads: CASSISGTSSYEQYF. The CDR3 nucleotides are TGTGCCAGTAGTATCTCCGGGACATCCTCCTACGAGCAGTACTTC.

The rearrangement joins TRBV18 to TRBJ2-7; weak D call: TRBD2 (6 bases). V lost 3 bases and J lost 6, with 6 bases in between. Per the germline V gene, CDR1 is KGHSH and CDR2 is LQKENI. The length of the CDR3 is 11 residues. CDR3 DNA: TGTGCCAGCTCACCGGGGGGCGAGCAGTACTTC. Amino acid sequence: CASSPGGEQYF.

As regards this clone: At one boundary the junction diverges from the germline segment, which might be a read error. The rearrangement joins TRBV5-8 to TRBJ2-7; 9 nucleotides line up with TRBD1. The CDR3 loop spans 13 amino acids. Per germline, CDR1 SGHTS and CDR2 YDEGEE. CDR3 amino acids: CASSLDRGSEQYF. The CDR3 coding sequence is TGTGCCAGCAGTTTGGACAGGGGAAGCGAGCAGTACTTC.